This is a list of T cell receptor beta chains from one sample in a study of blood T cell repertoires in COVID-19. Generated by immunoSEQ multiplex PCR, the TCRdb table keeps only in-frame clones and is missing some. The table includes 80,000 or so clones, 80% to 90% detected once. The sample consisted of peripheral blood. Receptors were obtained from a human donor in a cohort sampled during active COVID-19. Both conserved end residues are part of each CDR3. The D gene is left open where the match is weak. Part of the rows lack a size; the others show once, few, many or a class for expanded clones.

cdr3_aa: CASSRTGGLSYTF
cdr3_nt: TGTGCCAGCAGCCGGACAGGCGGTCTTAGCTACACCTTC
j_call: TRBJ1-2
clone_size: NA
v_call: TRBV6-5
d_call: TRBD1

cdr3_aa: CASSNTPPRGNEQFF
cdr3_nt: TGTGCCAGTAGTAACACCCCCCCCAGGGGCAATGAGCAGTTCTTC
j_call: TRBJ2-1
clone_size: once
v_call: TRBV19
d_call: NA

cdr3_aa: CASRAGLAGAYNEQFF
cdr3_nt: TGTGCCAGCAGGGCCGGACTAGCGGGAGCGTACAATGAGCAGTTCTTC
j_call: TRBJ2-1
clone_size: NA
v_call: TRBV27
d_call: TRBD2

cdr3_aa: CASSSGGSLYEQYF
cdr3_nt: TGTGCCAGCAGCTCAGGGGGCTCCCTTTACGAGCAGTACTTC
j_call: TRBJ2-7
clone_size: NA
v_call: TRBV7-8
d_call: TRBD1

cdr3_aa: CASSLPPGQGGEKLFF
cdr3_nt: TGTGCCAGCAGTTTACCCCCGGGACAGGGGGGCGAAAAACTGTTTTTT
j_call: TRBJ1-4
clone_size: NA
v_call: TRBV28
d_call: TRBD1

cdr3_aa: CASSDTGTADTQYF
cdr3_nt: TGTGCCAGCAGTGATACAGGGACCGCAGATACGCAGTATTTT
j_call: TRBJ2-3
clone_size: NA
v_call: TRBV6-1
d_call: NA

cdr3_aa: CASSRRGLFVGYTF
cdr3_nt: TGTGCCAGCAGCAGGAGGGGGCTTTTCGTCGGCTACACCTTC
j_call: TRBJ1-2
clone_size: NA
v_call: TRBV5-6
d_call: TRBD1

cdr3_aa: CASSPLDRGVEKLFF
cdr3_nt: TGCGCCAGCAGCCCGCTGGACAGGGGTGTTGAAAAACTGTTTTTT
j_call: TRBJ1-4
clone_size: NA
v_call: TRBV5-1
d_call: TRBD1

cdr3_aa: CASSPRTAVNTEAFF
cdr3_nt: TGTGCCAGCAGCCCCAGGACAGCGGTGAACACTGAAGCTTTCTTT
j_call: TRBJ1-1
clone_size: NA
v_call: TRBV7-9
d_call: NA

cdr3_aa: CASSSEWSDTQYF
cdr3_nt: TGTGCTAGCAGCTCCGAGTGGTCAGATACGCAGTATTTT
j_call: TRBJ2-3
clone_size: NA
v_call: TRBV7-7
d_call: NA

cdr3_aa: CASSLLGTGFAFF
cdr3_nt: TGTGCCAGCAGTTTACTCGGGACAGGGTTCGCTTTCTTT
j_call: TRBJ1-1
clone_size: NA
v_call: TRBV12-3/TRBV12-4
d_call: TRBD1

cdr3_aa: CATRRGGANTIYF
cdr3_nt: TGTGCCACCCGGCGGGGGGGAGCAAACACCATATATTTT
j_call: TRBJ1-3
clone_size: NA
v_call: TRBV19
d_call: NA

cdr3_aa: CASSATGGRGTEAFF
cdr3_nt: TGTGCCAGCAGCGCCACAGGGGGCCGGGGGACTGAAGCTTTCTTT
j_call: TRBJ1-1
clone_size: NA
v_call: TRBV7-9
d_call: TRBD1

cdr3_aa: CASSLQDWRVTDTQYF
cdr3_nt: TGTGCCAGCAGCCTCCAAGACTGGAGAGTCACAGATACGCAGTATTTT
j_call: TRBJ2-3
clone_size: once
v_call: TRBV7-3
d_call: NA

cdr3_aa: CASSPTGDNQPQHF
cdr3_nt: TGTGCCAGCTCACCGACAGGGGATAATCAGCCCCAGCATTTT
j_call: TRBJ1-5
clone_size: once
v_call: TRBV18
d_call: TRBD1

cdr3_aa: CASSYDRGAYEQYF
cdr3_nt: TGTGCCAGCAGTTACGACAGGGGTGCCTACGAGCAGTACTTC
j_call: TRBJ2-7
clone_size: NA
v_call: TRBV6-5
d_call: TRBD1

cdr3_aa: CASSGLGGADEKLFF
cdr3_nt: TGTGCCAGCAGCGGTTTAGGGGGGGCGGATGAAAAACTGTTTTTT
j_call: TRBJ1-4
clone_size: NA
v_call: TRBV6-5
d_call: NA

cdr3_aa: CASSAESLLGGNTIYF
cdr3_nt: TGTGCCAGCAGCGCGGAGAGTCTCCTAGGAGGAAACACCATATATTTT
j_call: TRBJ1-3
clone_size: few
v_call: TRBV5-5
d_call: NA

cdr3_aa: CASSLGSSKETQYF
cdr3_nt: TGCGCCAGCAGCTTGGGAAGCTCCAAGGAGACCCAGTACTTC
j_call: TRBJ2-5
clone_size: NA
v_call: TRBV5-1
d_call: NA

cdr3_aa: CASSQTGGAPYEQYF
cdr3_nt: TGCGCCAGCAGCCAAACAGGGGGCGCCCCCTACGAGCAGTACTTC
j_call: TRBJ2-7
clone_size: NA
v_call: TRBV5-1
d_call: TRBD1

cdr3_aa: CASSFFRQGHTEAFF
cdr3_nt: TGCGCCAGCAGCTTTTTTCGGCAGGGGCACACTGAAGCTTTCTTT
j_call: TRBJ1-1
clone_size: NA
v_call: TRBV5-1
d_call: NA

cdr3_aa: CASSLSVNYGYTF
cdr3_nt: TGTGCCAGCAGCTTATCAGTTAACTATGGCTACACCTTC
j_call: TRBJ1-2
clone_size: few
v_call: TRBV5-8
d_call: NA

cdr3_aa: CASSTKTRSNEKLFF
cdr3_nt: TGTGCCAGCAGCACGAAGACACGGTCTAATGAAAAACTGTTTTTT
j_call: TRBJ1-4
clone_size: NA
v_call: TRBV5-4
d_call: NA

cdr3_aa: CAISESYRGTGNTIYF
cdr3_nt: TGTGCCATCAGTGAGTCCTACAGGGGCACTGGAAACACCATATATTTT
j_call: TRBJ1-3
clone_size: few
v_call: TRBV10-3
d_call: TRBD1

cdr3_aa: CASRPGTTYPNTQYF
cdr3_nt: TGCGCCAGCAGACCCGGGACTACCTATCCGAATACGCAGTATTTT
j_call: TRBJ2-3
clone_size: NA
v_call: TRBV5-1
d_call: TRBD2

cdr3_aa: CASSPGTGTSGANVLTF
cdr3_nt: TGTGCCAGCAGCCCCGGGACAGGGACCTCTGGGGCCAACGTCCTGACTTTC
j_call: TRBJ2-6
clone_size: few
v_call: TRBV7-9
d_call: TRBD1

cdr3_aa: CASSFGQGGTQNYGYTF
cdr3_nt: TGTGCCAGCAGCTTCGGACAGGGCGGCACGCAAAACTATGGCTACACCTTC
j_call: TRBJ1-2
clone_size: once
v_call: TRBV11-3
d_call: TRBD1

cdr3_aa: CSAGEAGGYTF
cdr3_nt: TGCAGTGCTGGGGAGGCGGGGGGCTACACCTTC
j_call: TRBJ1-2
clone_size: NA
v_call: TRBV20-1
d_call: NA

cdr3_aa: CASNIAGGPTDTQYF
cdr3_nt: TGCGCCAGTAATATAGCGGGAGGGCCAACAGATACGCAGTATTTT
j_call: TRBJ2-3
clone_size: NA
v_call: TRBV5-1
d_call: TRBD2

cdr3_aa: CASSYSGSKDSPLHF
cdr3_nt: TGTGCCAGCAGTTATTCCGGGAGTAAGGATTCACCCCTCCACTTT
j_call: TRBJ1-6
clone_size: NA
v_call: TRBV6-6
d_call: NA

cdr3_aa: CATSGGGSYNEQFF
cdr3_nt: TGTGCCACATCTGGCGGGGGCTCCTACAATGAGCAGTTCTTC
j_call: TRBJ2-1
clone_size: NA
v_call: TRBV6-4
d_call: TRBD2

cdr3_aa: CASSLQGQAYNEQFF
cdr3_nt: TGTGCCAGCAGTTTACAGGGACAGGCCTACAATGAGCAGTTCTTC
j_call: TRBJ2-1
clone_size: NA
v_call: TRBV28
d_call: TRBD1

cdr3_aa: CAGRVGGVNTEAFF
cdr3_nt: TGTGCCGGTAGAGTGGGGGGAGTGAACACTGAAGCTTTCTTT
j_call: TRBJ1-1
clone_size: NA
v_call: TRBV28
d_call: NA

cdr3_aa: CASTPRGEIEAFF
cdr3_nt: TGTGCCAGCACCCCTCGGGGTGAGATTGAAGCTTTCTTT
j_call: TRBJ1-1
clone_size: NA
v_call: TRBV11-2
d_call: NA

cdr3_aa: CASRKTSEYEQYF
cdr3_nt: TGTGCCAGCAGGAAGACTAGCGAGTACGAGCAGTACTTC
j_call: TRBJ2-7
clone_size: NA
v_call: TRBV6-5
d_call: TRBD2

cdr3_aa: CSVEDSGTSGTDTQYF
cdr3_nt: TGCAGCGTTGAAGATTCAGGAACTAGCGGCACAGATACGCAGTATTTT
j_call: TRBJ2-3
clone_size: NA
v_call: TRBV29-1
d_call: TRBD2

cdr3_aa: CATSRAGEGEKLFF
cdr3_nt: TGTGCCACCAGCAGAGCAGGGGAGGGAGAAAAACTGTTTTTT
j_call: TRBJ1-4
clone_size: NA
v_call: TRBV15
d_call: NA

cdr3_aa: CASSSRQGDYQPQHF
cdr3_nt: TGTGCCAGCAGTTCTAGACAGGGGGATTATCAGCCCCAGCATTTT
j_call: TRBJ1-5
clone_size: few
v_call: TRBV6-5
d_call: TRBD1

cdr3_aa: CASSLVAGGKNNEQFF
cdr3_nt: TGTGCCAGCAGCTTAGTCGCGGGGGGGAAAAACAATGAGCAGTTCTTC
j_call: TRBJ2-1
clone_size: NA
v_call: TRBV11-2
d_call: TRBD2

cdr3_aa: CASQALTGSYEQYF
cdr3_nt: TGTGCCAGCCAGGCTCTGACAGGGAGTTACGAGCAGTACTTC
j_call: TRBJ2-7
clone_size: NA
v_call: TRBV27
d_call: TRBD1

cdr3_aa: CASSWGQGEVTDTQYF
cdr3_nt: TGTGCCAGCAGTTGGGGACAGGGGGAGGTCACAGATACGCAGTATTTT
j_call: TRBJ2-3
clone_size: NA
v_call: TRBV28
d_call: TRBD1

cdr3_aa: CACQGGGGADEQFF
cdr3_nt: TGTGCCTGTCAGGGAGGCGGGGGGGCAGATGAGCAGTTCTTC
j_call: TRBJ2-1
clone_size: NA
v_call: TRBV30
d_call: TRBD2

cdr3_aa: CAIRRTGGSGNTIYF
cdr3_nt: TGTGCCATCAGGAGGACAGGGGGCTCTGGAAACACCATATATTTT
j_call: TRBJ1-3
clone_size: NA
v_call: TRBV10-3
d_call: TRBD1

cdr3_aa: CSVRKPGIPYEQYF
cdr3_nt: TGCAGCGTGAGGAAACCCGGAATTCCCTACGAGCAGTACTTC
j_call: TRBJ2-7
clone_size: NA
v_call: TRBV29-1
d_call: NA

cdr3_aa: CASSLDGEDGYTF
cdr3_nt: TGCGCCAGCAGCTTGGATGGGGAGGATGGCTACACCTTC
j_call: TRBJ1-2
clone_size: NA
v_call: TRBV5-1
d_call: NA

cdr3_aa: CASSIGGGYEQYF
cdr3_nt: TGTGCCAGTAGTATAGGAGGCGGCTACGAGCAGTACTTC
j_call: TRBJ2-7
clone_size: NA
v_call: TRBV19
d_call: NA

cdr3_aa: CASSLTSGRATEQFF
cdr3_nt: TGCGCCAGCAGCCTGACTAGCGGGAGGGCCACTGAGCAGTTCTTC
j_call: TRBJ2-1
clone_size: NA
v_call: TRBV5-1
d_call: TRBD2

cdr3_aa: CASSAAPGTVENTEAFF
cdr3_nt: TGTGCCAGCAGCGCCGCTCCCGGGACAGTGGAGAACACTGAAGCTTTCTTT
j_call: TRBJ1-1
clone_size: NA
v_call: TRBV7-9
d_call: TRBD1

cdr3_aa: CASIERVSTDTQYF
cdr3_nt: TGTGCCAGCATAGAGCGGGTTAGCACAGATACGCAGTATTTT
j_call: TRBJ2-3
clone_size: NA
v_call: TRBV2
d_call: NA

cdr3_aa: CASSSPGDHGYTF
cdr3_nt: TGTGCCAGCAGTTCCCCAGGGGATCACGGCTACACCTTC
j_call: TRBJ1-2
clone_size: NA
v_call: TRBV28
d_call: NA

cdr3_aa: CASSVETGTGELFF
cdr3_nt: TGTGCCAGCAGCGTAGAGACAGGGACCGGGGAGCTGTTTTTT
j_call: TRBJ2-2
clone_size: NA
v_call: TRBV9
d_call: TRBD1

cdr3_aa: CASSLLAGGWYEQYF
cdr3_nt: TGTGCCAGCAGTTTATTAGCGGGAGGGTGGTACGAGCAGTACTTC
j_call: TRBJ2-7
clone_size: NA
v_call: TRBV27
d_call: TRBD2